The present T cell receptor (beta chain) was sequenced within a study of blood T cells in healthy people across ages. With a J-beta primer mix and a sample-barcoded 5' primer, a second PCR ran about 6 to 11 cycles. Each CDR3 protein is one row after TCRdb ran MiXCR on the 5' RACE reads. The sample records 1.4 million or so distinct CDR3 sequences, less than 45% being singletons. This CDR3 is built from 11 residues. V was shortened by 0 bases and J by 5 bases, with 1 base between the two germline ends. This clonotype came up many times. Healthy Caucasian individuals from Russia aged about 6 to 95 were enrolled as donors.

V usage is TRBV12-3 or TRBV12-4 and J usage is TRBJ1-2; the D is unclear. The TCR comes from a woman between 18 and 29 years old in good health. Specimen: blood. This CDR3 reads CASSLAYGYTF. DNA for the CDR3: TGTGCCAGCAGTTTAGCATATGGCTACACCTTC.